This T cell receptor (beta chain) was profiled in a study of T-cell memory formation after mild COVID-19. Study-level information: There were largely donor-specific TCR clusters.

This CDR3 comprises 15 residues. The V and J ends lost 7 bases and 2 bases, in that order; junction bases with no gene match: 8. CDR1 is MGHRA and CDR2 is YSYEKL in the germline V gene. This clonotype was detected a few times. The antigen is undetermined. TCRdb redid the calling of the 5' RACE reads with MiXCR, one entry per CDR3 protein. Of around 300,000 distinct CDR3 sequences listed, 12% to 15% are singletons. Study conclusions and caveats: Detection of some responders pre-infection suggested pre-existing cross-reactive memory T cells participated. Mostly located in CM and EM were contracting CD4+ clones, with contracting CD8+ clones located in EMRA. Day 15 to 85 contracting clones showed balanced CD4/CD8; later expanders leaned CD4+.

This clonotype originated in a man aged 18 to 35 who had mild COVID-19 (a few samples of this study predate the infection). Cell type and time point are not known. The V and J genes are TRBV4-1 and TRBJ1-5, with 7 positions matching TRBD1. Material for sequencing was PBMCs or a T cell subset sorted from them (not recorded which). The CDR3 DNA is TGCGCCAGCACCGAATCGGGACAGCGCAATCAGCCCCAGCATTTT. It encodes CASTESGQRNQPQHF.